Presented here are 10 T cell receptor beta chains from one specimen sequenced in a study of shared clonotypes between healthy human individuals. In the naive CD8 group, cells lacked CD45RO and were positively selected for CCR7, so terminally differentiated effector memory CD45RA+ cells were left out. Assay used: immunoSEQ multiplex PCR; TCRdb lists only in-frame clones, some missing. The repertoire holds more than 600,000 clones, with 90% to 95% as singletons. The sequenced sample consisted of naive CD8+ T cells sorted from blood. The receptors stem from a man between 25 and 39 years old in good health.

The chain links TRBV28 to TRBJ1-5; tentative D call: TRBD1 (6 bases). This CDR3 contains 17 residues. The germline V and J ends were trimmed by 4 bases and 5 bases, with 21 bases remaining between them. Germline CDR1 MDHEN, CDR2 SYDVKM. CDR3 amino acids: CASSSTKGTLRHQPQHF. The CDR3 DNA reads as TGTGCCAGCAGTTCAACCAAGGGGACATTAAGGCATCAGCCCCAGCATTTT.

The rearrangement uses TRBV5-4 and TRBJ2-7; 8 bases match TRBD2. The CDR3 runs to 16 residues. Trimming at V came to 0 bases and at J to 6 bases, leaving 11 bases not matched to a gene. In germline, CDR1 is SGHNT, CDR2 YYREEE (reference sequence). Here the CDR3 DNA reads TGTGCCAGCAGCTTGGATGCCGGGACTAGTGGTTCCGAGCAGTACTTC. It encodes CASSLDAGTSGSEQYF.

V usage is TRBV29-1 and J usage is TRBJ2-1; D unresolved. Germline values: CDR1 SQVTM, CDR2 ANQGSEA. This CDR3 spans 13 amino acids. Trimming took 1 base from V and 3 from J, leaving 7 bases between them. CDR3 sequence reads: CSVEGINYNEQFF. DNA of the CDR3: TGCAGCGTTGAAGGAATCAACTACAATGAGCAGTTCTTC.

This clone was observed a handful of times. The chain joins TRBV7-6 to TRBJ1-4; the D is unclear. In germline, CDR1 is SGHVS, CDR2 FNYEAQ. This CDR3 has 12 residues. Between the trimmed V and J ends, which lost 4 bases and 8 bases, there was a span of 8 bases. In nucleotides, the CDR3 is TGTGCCAGCAGCTCACAGCCCGAAAAACTGTTTTTT. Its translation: CASSSQPEKLFF.

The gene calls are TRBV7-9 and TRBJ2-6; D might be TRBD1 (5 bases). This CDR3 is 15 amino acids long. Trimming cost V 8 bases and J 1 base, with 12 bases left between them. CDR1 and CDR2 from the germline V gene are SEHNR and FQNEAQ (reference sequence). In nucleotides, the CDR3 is TGTGCCAGCGGCCCGGCAGGGTCTGGGGCCAACGTCCTGACTTTC. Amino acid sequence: CASGPAGSGANVLTF.

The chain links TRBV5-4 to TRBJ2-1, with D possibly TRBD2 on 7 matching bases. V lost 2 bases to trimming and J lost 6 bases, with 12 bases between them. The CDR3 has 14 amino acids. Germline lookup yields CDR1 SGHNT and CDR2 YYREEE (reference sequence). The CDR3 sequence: CASSFKGGTNEQFF. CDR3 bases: TGTGCCAGCAGCTTTAAGGGGGGGACCAATGAGCAGTTCTTC. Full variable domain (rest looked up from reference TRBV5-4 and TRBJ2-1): ETGVTQSPTHLIKTRGQQVTLRCSSQSGHNTVSWYQQALGQGPQFIFQYYREEENGRGNFPPRFSGLQFPNYSSELNVNALELDDSALYLCASSFKGGTNEQFFGPGTRLTVL.

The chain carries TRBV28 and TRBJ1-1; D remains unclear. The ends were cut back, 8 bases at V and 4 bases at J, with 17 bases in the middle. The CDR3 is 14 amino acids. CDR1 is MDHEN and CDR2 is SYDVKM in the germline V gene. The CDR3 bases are TGTGCCAGCTGGAGGGCGTGGGGAAGCACTGAAGCTTTCTTT. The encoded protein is CASWRAWGSTEAFF.

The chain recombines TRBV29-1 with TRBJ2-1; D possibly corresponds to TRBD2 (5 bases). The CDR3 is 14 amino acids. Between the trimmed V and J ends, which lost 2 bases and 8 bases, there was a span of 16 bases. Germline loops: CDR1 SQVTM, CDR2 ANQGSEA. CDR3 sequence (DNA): TGCAGCGTTGAACACTTCGGTCGGGAAGATGAGCAGTTCTTC. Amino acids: CSVEHFGREDEQFF.

As DNA, the CDR3 is TGTGCCTGGAGTGACACAGGGGGCGGGGGAGATACGCAGTATTTT. This sequence encodes CAWSDTGGGGDTQYF. The chain employs TRBV30 and TRBJ2-3; TRBD1 matches at 9 bases. The V gene end was trimmed by 1 base and the J gene end by 5 bases; junction bases not matched to a gene: 7. The CDR3 length is 15 residues. Germline loops: CDR1 GTSNPN, CDR2 SVGIG (reference sequence).

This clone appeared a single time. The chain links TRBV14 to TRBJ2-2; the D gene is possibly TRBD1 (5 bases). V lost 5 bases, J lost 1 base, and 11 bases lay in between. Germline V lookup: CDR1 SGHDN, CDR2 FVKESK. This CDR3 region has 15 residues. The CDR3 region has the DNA TGTGCCAGCAGCGACCCCCAGGGGAACACCGGGGAGCTGTTTTTT. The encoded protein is CASSDPQGNTGELFF.